This T cell receptor (beta chain) was retrieved from a study of a mutant IDH1 vaccine in newly diagnosed glioma (dated by TCRdb to the early 2020s). Background for the entire study: Of the approximately 34 treated patients, roughly 60% were male and around 40% were female, and a mean age of roughly 40 years was recorded. Before enrollment, patients had received standard therapy of radiotherapy alone, temozolomide alone, or radiochemotherapy with temozolomide; most received the combination. Peripheral blood samples were drawn at six visits, namely V03 (baseline), V05, V07, V10, V12 and V13. For exploratory analyses, 25 to 30 treated patients had longitudinal TCRB deep sequencing done wherever samples were available.

Overall study results and their limits: Immune responses induced by the vaccine were seen in 90% to 95% of patients across multiple MHC alleles. Changes in the top peripheral T cell clonotypes picked up by TCRB sequencing did not appear to be linked to pseudoprogression. The authors noted that analyses of patient blood samples could not be reproduced because of sample limitations. Availability determined which PBMC samples were chosen for TCRB deep sequencing.

The time point tag for this specimen amounts to: baseline, week 1 (first vaccination visit). This specimen's treatment or condition label, per the study, means: pre-vaccination baseline after standard-of-care therapy. Donors had newly diagnosed WHO grade 3 or 4 IDH1-mutant astrocytomas with loss of nuclear ATRX. The samples were drawn from NOA16, a multicentre, single-arm, open-label phase I trial in Germany that tested a mutant IDH1 peptide vaccine in humans for the first time. For immunogenicity testing, the blood drawn at visit V03 was used as the baseline sample. Genomic DNA for TCRB sequencing was extracted from EDTA blood using the DNeasy Blood and Tissue Kit. CDR1 and CDR2 were assigned from the germline V gene (reference sequence) as SEHNR and FQNEAQ. The CDR3 holds 17 amino acids from the cysteine to the phenylalanine. Only the CDR3 DNA stays, 51 bases, in frame from base 1. Trimmed from V: 5 bases; trimmed from J: 4 bases; junction bases lacking a gene match: 17.

In regard to this clone: The target of this receptor is not known. No base qualities exist here, and no much larger clone lies one base off it.

Receptor amplification or capture employed the immunoSEQ multiplex PCR assay. Rearranged TCR beta chain sequences were amplified using the hsTCRB Kit according to the manufacturer's protocol. TCRB libraries were sequenced on an Illumina MiSeq. The source study handled its data this way. The proprietary platform of the kit vendor was used for demultiplexing, trimming and gene mapping. The table comes from immuneACCESS by way of TCRdb, which keeps in-frame sequences with V and J called. Part of the clones is missing from these tables; in studies checked, under half for an unresolved V gene and the rest for unknown reasons. The V and J calls and clone size are taken from that table; D and trimming were inferred from the DNA. The sample yields just under 95,000 clones; about 80% were counted once. The top ten hold 7% to 9% of the sample.

This sample comprised PBMCs, obtained from a glioma patient treated with radiotherapy, temozolomide or both. The sequence derives from a man aged 40-49 years with glioma. The rearrangement combines TRBV7-9 with TRBJ2-7, with 7 middle bases fitting TRBD1. The CDR3 in this case is CASSTKYRQGEWYEQYF. The DNA is TGTGCCAGCAGCACAAAATACCGACAGGGTGAATGGTACGAGCAGTACTTC.